These T cell receptor beta chains were read from a single sample in a study of T-cell reconstitution after alpha-beta-depleted transplantation in children. TCRdb re-called the PCR reads through MiXCR, storing one row per CDR3 protein. The sample holds approximately 47,000 distinct CDR3 sequences, 50% to 55% seen once. Source: peripheral blood, taken before TCRalphabeta/CD19-depleted stem cell transplant. These receptors originate from a boy in the first two years of life with SCID, due to receive a stem cell transplant. Each CDR3 is given with its conserved first and last residue. The D gene is left open where the match is weak. Clone size is not always given. Where it is, it says once, few, many or a class for expanded clones.

clone_size: NA; v_call: TRBV18; j_call: TRBJ1-4; d_call: TRBD1; cdr3_aa: CASSPRQGVRTKLFF; cdr3_nt: TGTGCCAGCTCACCGCGTCAGGGGGTTAGGACAAAACTGTTTTTT
clone_size: few; v_call: TRBV10-3; j_call: TRBJ1-1; d_call: NA; cdr3_aa: CAISASGIGGNTEAFF; cdr3_nt: TGTGCCATCAGTGCTTCAGGGATCGGTGGGAACACTGAAGCTTTCTTT
clone_size: NA; v_call: TRBV20-1; j_call: TRBJ1-1; d_call: NA; cdr3_aa: CSARDPGVNTEAFF; cdr3_nt: TGCAGTGCTAGAGATCCAGGGGTGAACACTGAAGCTTTCTTT
clone_size: once; v_call: TRBV28; j_call: TRBJ2-7; d_call: NA; cdr3_aa: CASSRTQLGASRYF; cdr3_nt: TGTGCCAGCAGCCGTACCCAATTGGGGGCGAGCAGGTACTTC
clone_size: few; v_call: TRBV12-3/TRBV12-4; j_call: TRBJ1-1; d_call: NA; cdr3_aa: CASSLPGPSGVTEAFF; cdr3_nt: TGTGCCAGCAGCCTCCCCGGGCCGTCGGGCGTCACTGAAGCTTTCTTT
clone_size: NA; v_call: TRBV6-4; j_call: TRBJ2-3; d_call: TRBD2; cdr3_aa: CASSERGGEDTQYF; cdr3_nt: TGTGCCAGCAGTGAGCGGGGGGGCGAAGATACGCAGTATTTT
clone_size: NA; v_call: TRBV20-1; j_call: TRBJ2-7; d_call: TRBD2; cdr3_aa: CSAGTSGDEQYF; cdr3_nt: TGCAGTGCTGGGACTAGCGGGGACGAGCAGTACTTC
clone_size: NA; v_call: TRBV12-3/TRBV12-4; j_call: TRBJ2-2; d_call: TRBD2; cdr3_aa: CASSFIRGGYTGELFF; cdr3_nt: TGTGCCAGCAGTTTTATCCGGGGGGGTTACACCGGGGAGCTGTTTTTT
clone_size: few; v_call: TRBV5-6; j_call: TRBJ1-2; d_call: NA; cdr3_aa: CASSPVGAKIYGYTF; cdr3_nt: TGTGCCAGCAGCCCGGTGGGGGCCAAAATCTATGGCTACACCTTC
clone_size: few; v_call: TRBV19; j_call: TRBJ2-1; d_call: TRBD2; cdr3_aa: CASSIGVAGDFYNEQFF; cdr3_nt: TGTGCCAGTAGTATTGGCGTTGCGGGAGACTTCTACAATGAGCAGTTCTTC
clone_size: NA; v_call: TRBV20-1; j_call: TRBJ2-2; d_call: TRBD2; cdr3_aa: CSARGAAGGSTGELFF; cdr3_nt: TGCAGTGCTAGAGGAGCGGCGGGGGGGAGCACCGGGGAGCTGTTTTTT
clone_size: NA; v_call: TRBV12-3/TRBV12-4; j_call: TRBJ1-1; d_call: TRBD1; cdr3_aa: CASTPDRVRTEAFF; cdr3_nt: TGTGCCAGCACTCCGGACAGGGTGAGGACTGAAGCTTTCTTT
clone_size: NA; v_call: TRBV20-1; j_call: TRBJ2-1; d_call: NA; cdr3_aa: CSAPRSTYNEQFF; cdr3_nt: TGCAGTGCTCCTAGGAGCACCTACAATGAGCAGTTCTTC
clone_size: NA; v_call: TRBV7-3; j_call: TRBJ1-6; d_call: NA; cdr3_aa: CASSSTGTSPLHF; cdr3_nt: TGTGCCAGCAGCTCTACCGGGACCTCACCCCTCCACTTT
clone_size: NA; v_call: TRBV5-1; j_call: TRBJ2-3; d_call: TRBD2; cdr3_aa: CASLPEERGSTDTQYF; cdr3_nt: TGCGCCAGCTTACCTGAGGAGCGGGGAAGCACAGATACGCAGTATTTT
clone_size: NA; v_call: TRBV11-2; j_call: TRBJ1-1; d_call: NA; cdr3_aa: CASSLVMGIPNSNTEAFF; cdr3_nt: TGTGCCAGCAGCTTAGTGATGGGCATCCCAAACTCGAACACTGAAGCTTTCTTT
clone_size: many; v_call: TRBV4-2; j_call: TRBJ1-1; d_call: NA; cdr3_aa: CASSPFSGNTEAFF; cdr3_nt: TGTGCCAGCAGCCCCTTTTCAGGGAACACTGAAGCTTTCTTT
clone_size: NA; v_call: TRBV3-1; j_call: TRBJ2-5; d_call: NA; cdr3_aa: CASSQVIRNWETQYF; cdr3_nt: TGTGCCAGCAGCCAAGTAATCCGAAATTGGGAGACCCAGTACTTC
clone_size: few; v_call: TRBV7-2; j_call: TRBJ1-6; d_call: NA; cdr3_aa: CASSSTGTSYNSPLHF; cdr3_nt: TGTGCCAGCAGCTCAACAGGGACGTCCTATAATTCACCCCTCCACTTT
clone_size: NA; v_call: TRBV7-9; j_call: TRBJ2-7; d_call: NA; cdr3_aa: CASSSWEKRDEQYF; cdr3_nt: TGTGCCAGCAGCTCGTGGGAGAAGAGAGACGAGCAGTACTTC
clone_size: once; v_call: TRBV4-3; j_call: TRBJ2-5; d_call: NA; cdr3_aa: CASSQVEGGNQETQYF; cdr3_nt: TGCGCCAGCAGCCAAGTTGAGGGGGGGAACCAAGAGACCCAGTACTTC
clone_size: NA; v_call: TRBV12-3/TRBV12-4; j_call: TRBJ2-1; d_call: NA; cdr3_aa: CASSSIVGLYNEQFF; cdr3_nt: TGTGCCAGCAGTTCAATAGTTGGCCTCTACAATGAGCAGTTCTTC
clone_size: NA; v_call: TRBV7-8; j_call: TRBJ2-2; d_call: NA; cdr3_aa: CASSSGPNTGELFF; cdr3_nt: TGTGCCAGCAGCTCCGGGCCGAACACCGGGGAGCTGTTTTTT
clone_size: NA; v_call: TRBV7-9; j_call: TRBJ2-5; d_call: NA; cdr3_aa: CASSSTRTEYQETQYF; cdr3_nt: TGTGCCAGCAGCTCTACCAGGACTGAGTACCAAGAGACCCAGTACTTC
clone_size: NA; v_call: TRBV20-1; j_call: TRBJ2-1; d_call: TRBD2; cdr3_aa: CSAPGEGTREYNEQFF; cdr3_nt: TGCAGTGCTCCTGGGGAGGGGACGAGGGAATACAATGAGCAGTTCTTC
clone_size: medium-sized; v_call: TRBV5-1; j_call: TRBJ2-1; d_call: TRBD1; cdr3_aa: CASSADRESYNEQFF; cdr3_nt: TGCGCCAGCAGCGCGGACAGGGAGTCCTACAATGAGCAGTTCTTC
clone_size: NA; v_call: TRBV7-7; j_call: TRBJ2-5; d_call: NA; cdr3_aa: CASSLAQVGEETQYF; cdr3_nt: TGTGCTAGCAGCTTAGCACAGGTGGGCGAGGAGACCCAGTACTTC
clone_size: NA; v_call: TRBV12-3/TRBV12-4; j_call: TRBJ2-4; d_call: NA; cdr3_aa: CASGPYGFDIQYF; cdr3_nt: TGTGCCAGCGGACCCTACGGGTTTGACATTCAGTACTTC
clone_size: NA; v_call: TRBV12-3/TRBV12-4; j_call: TRBJ1-4; d_call: NA; cdr3_aa: CASGHEGGGEVF; cdr3_nt: TGTGCCAGCGGGCACGAGGGCGGTGGGGAAGTTTTT